What follows are 20 T cell receptor beta chains derived from one specimen sequenced in a study of blood T cell repertoires in COVID-19. The repertoire was sequenced with immunoSEQ multiplex PCR; TCRdb's copy has only in-frame clones and lacks some. In the table there are approximately 310,000 clones, approximately 87% of which are singletons. The source material was peripheral blood. The receptors derive from a woman in her 50s who had recovered from COVID-19.

The chain has TRBV20-1 and TRBJ2-7, with D possibly TRBD2 on 5 matching bases. The V gene's germline CDR1 is DFQATT and CDR2 SNEGSKA (reference sequence). Trimming left V 0 bases short and J 7 bases short, with 7 bases between. The CDR3 extends over 11 amino acids. Written as DNA, the CDR3 is TGCAGTGCTAGAGATAGGAGGGAGCAGTACTTC. This encodes CSARDRREQYF.

The chain combines TRBV25-1 with TRBJ1-4, with D tentatively TRBD1 (6 bases). CDR1 is MGHDK, CDR2 SYGVNS, per germline. The length of the CDR3 is 14 residues. V was cut by 4 bases and J by 8 bases, with 14 bases left in between. The CDR3 DNA reads as TGTGCCAGCAGTGGCCAGCGGACAGTAGAAAAACTGTTTTTT. Its translation is CASSGQRTVEKLFF.

This chain joins TRBV9 and TRBJ2-1; the match to TRBD2 covers 16 bases. This CDR3 contains 17 residues. V dropped 0 bases and J dropped 7; count of bases not matched to a gene: 4. Per the germline V gene, CDR1 is SGDLS and CDR2 is YYNGEE. CDR3 bases: TGTGCCAGCAGCGTAGAACGGGGACTAGCGGGAGGGAATGAGCAGTTCTTC. Residues: CASSVERGLAGGNEQFF.

CDR3 amino acids: CAWSGGGGVNTEAFF. The CDR3 DNA reads as TGTGCCTGGTCTGGCGGGGGCGGCGTGAACACTGAAGCTTTCTTT. The chain is built from TRBV30 and TRBJ1-1; D is perhaps TRBD1 (6 bases). V was shortened by 5 bases and J by 0 bases, with 16 bases between the two germline ends. The CDR3 is 15 residues long. Germline V gene sequence: CDR1 GTSNPN, CDR2 SVGIG (reference sequence).

CDR3 in amino acids: CASRPDGTKNSPLHF. CDR3 sequence (DNA): TGCGCCAGCAGACCCGACGGGACTAAAAATTCACCCCTCCACTTT. The V call is TRBV5-1, the J call TRBJ1-6, with D perhaps TRBD1 (5 bases). The germline V gene has CDR1 SGHRS and CDR2 YFSETQ. V dropped 5 bases and J dropped 7 bases, with 16 bases sitting between them. The CDR3 has 15 amino acids.

The chain is built from TRBV4-1 and TRBJ2-7; TRBD2 might be the D (5 bases). The length of the CDR3 is 14 residues. In germline, CDR1 is MGHRA, CDR2 YSYEKL. V dropped 2 bases and J dropped 6 bases, with 14 bases sitting between them. Here the CDR3 DNA reads TGCGCCAGCAGCCAATCGGGGATATTGGGCGAGCAGTACTTC. Translated, it gives CASSQSGILGEQYF.

This sequence joins TRBV4-2 and TRBJ1-1; possible D gene TRBD1, 5 bases. Germline V gene data show CDR1 as LGHNA and CDR2 as YNFKEQ. Trimming took 4 bases from V and 1 from J, leaving 19 bases between them. The CDR3 has 17 amino acids. CDR3 sequence reads: CASSLKRSRAENTEAFF. The DNA of the CDR3 is TGTGCCAGCAGCCTTAAAAGAAGCAGGGCCGAGAACACTGAAGCTTTCTTT.

This clone has a single count. CDR3 loop: CASSLRDRDFSGNTIYF. CDR3 sequence (DNA): TGTGCCAGCAGTTTAAGGGACAGGGATTTCTCTGGAAACACCATATATTTT. The V gene is TRBV28, the J gene TRBJ1-3; TRBD1 aligns across 9 bases. CDR3 length equals 17 residues. V shed 2 bases and J 0 bases; nucleotides not matched to a gene: 5. Germline-derived CDR1 and CDR2 are MDHEN and SYDVKM.

The chain employs TRBV7-2 and TRBJ1-5, with TRBD1 identical over 7 bases. After removal of 5 bases from V and 6 bases from J, the junction contained 10 bases not matched to a gene. CDR3 length: 15 amino acids. Per the germline V gene, CDR1 is SGHTA and CDR2 is FQGNSA. CDR3 coding DNA: TGTGCCAGCAGCGCCAGCGGCAGGGGGTTTCAGCCCCAGCATTTT. Translation gives CASSASGRGFQPQHF.

CDR3 region: CASSGKGLSQEQFF. In nucleotides, the CDR3 is TGTGCCAGTAGTGGAAAGGGACTTTCTCAGGAGCAGTTCTTC. The gene calls are TRBV19 and TRBJ2-1, with D perhaps TRBD2 (6 bases). Germline CDR1 and CDR2: LNHDA and SQIVND (reference sequence). The ends were cut back, 5 bases at V and 10 bases at J, with 18 bases in the middle. CDR3 length equals 14 residues.

This clone was detected once. This sequence joins TRBV18 and TRBJ1-1, with D perhaps TRBD1 (5 bases). The CDR3 totals 14 residues. With 1 base removed from V and 5 bases from J, the gap between germline ends came to 11 bases. Germline V lookup: CDR1 KGHSH, CDR2 LQKENI. The CDR3 here is CASSPLRDGTEAFF. As DNA, the CDR3 is TGTGCCAGCTCACCACTCAGGGATGGGACTGAAGCTTTCTTT.

Only one count was recorded for this clone. The V call is TRBV9, the J call TRBJ1-1, with a possible D match to TRBD1 (5 bases). This CDR3 spans 14 amino acids. V was shortened by 0 bases and J by 4 bases, with 10 bases between the two germline ends. CDR1 is SGDLS and CDR2 is YYNGEE in the germline V gene. CDR3 region: CASSVGDLPTEAFF. The CDR3 DNA follows: TGTGCCAGCAGCGTAGGGGACTTACCCACTGAAGCTTTCTTT.

The genes are TRBV5-5 and TRBJ1-1; no firm D call. V gave up 0 bases and J gave up 8 bases, with 14 bases separating them. The germline gives CDR1 SGHKS, CDR2 YYEKEE (reference sequence). The CDR3 is made up of 14 amino acids. The CDR3 bases are TGTGCCAGCAGCTTGGAGTGGGCAGCCCAAGAAGCTTTCTTT. Its protein is CASSLEWAAQEAFF.

This clone has a handful of counts. This chain uses TRBV6-5 with TRBJ1-5, with D maybe TRBD1 (5 bases). Looked up from germline, CDR1 is MNHEY and CDR2 is SVGAGI. Trimming pared 4 bases from V and 6 bases from J, leaving 19 bases between. The CDR3 spans 16 residues. The CDR3 region is CASSSRQSGYGQPQHF. CDR3 bases: TGTGCCAGCAGTTCCCGGCAATCAGGGTACGGTCAGCCCCAGCATTTT.

This chain uses TRBV2 with TRBJ2-2, with D tentatively TRBD2 (5 bases). Trimming stripped 9 bases from V and 0 bases from J, with 11 bases between. CDR1 and CDR2 from the germline V gene are SNHLY and FYNNEI. This CDR3 is 14 amino acids long. CDR3 residues: CASRGIANTGELFF. CDR3 nucleotide sequence: TGTGCCAGTCGAGGGATCGCGAACACCGGGGAGCTGTTTTTT.

This clone showed up just a few times. The V gene is TRBV3-1 (or the pseudogene TRBV3-2), the J gene TRBJ1-1; no clear D gene. The germline V and J ends were trimmed by 3 bases and 6 bases, with 11 bases remaining between them. This CDR3 spans 13 amino acids. From germline, CDR1 is LGHDT and CDR2 YNNKEL (reference sequence). This chain's CDR3 is CASSHLAGAEAFF. Written as DNA, the CDR3 is TGTGCCAGCAGCCATCTCGCCGGGGCTGAAGCTTTCTTT.

This clone appeared a few times. The chain has TRBV19 and TRBJ1-2; possibly TRBD1 for D (6 bases). Germline V lookup: CDR1 LNHDA, CDR2 SQIVND (reference sequence). Trimming removed 7 bases at V and 7 bases at J, with 16 bases between. This CDR3 region has 13 residues. Written as DNA, the CDR3 is TGTGCCAGTACCTATGCCAGGGGTGGTGGCTACACCTTC. Translation gives CASTYARGGGYTF.

This clone is a singleton in its sample. The V and J genes are TRBV7-2 and TRBJ2-3; D gene ambiguous. V shed 5 bases and J shed 5 bases, with 11 bases lying between them. This CDR3 has 13 amino acids. Germline-derived CDR1 and CDR2 are SGHTA and FQGNSA. For the CDR3, the DNA is TGTGCCAGCAGCCAAAACACGGGAGATACGCAGTATTTT. As protein: CASSQNTGDTQYF.

The J gene is TRBJ2-3, the V gene TRBV30; TRBD2 is a possible D gene (6 bases). Germline V gene lookup returns CDR1 GTSNPN and CDR2 SVGIG (reference sequence). The CDR3 totals 13 residues. Deletions cut 0 bases from V and 5 bases from J, with 9 bases between. CDR3 protein: CAWSVRGLDTQYF. The CDR3 nucleotides are TGTGCCTGGAGTGTACGGGGGTTAGATACGCAGTATTTT.

V usage is TRBV18 and J usage is TRBJ1-4; D may be TRBD1 (6 bases). The germline gives CDR1 KGHSH, CDR2 LQKENI. This CDR3 region has 15 residues. V was trimmed by 2 bases and J by 5 bases, leaving 12 bases between them. In DNA form, the CDR3 reads TGTGCCAGCTCACCAATGGGGGCAATCAATGAAAAACTGTTTTTT. Protein: CASSPMGAINEKLFF.